The 14 T cell receptor beta chains below all came from one sample that was sequenced in a study of cytomegalovirus exposure and HLA in healthy donors. The primer mix had 60 Vbeta and 13 Jbeta primers. Assay: immunoSEQ multiplex PCR; the TCRdb copy retains only in-frame clones and omits some. The top ten hold approximately 1.8% of the sample, which has 150,000 to 200,000 clones, more than 65% seen once. Specimen: PBMCs. The origin of the receptors is a woman in her 30s in good health and CMV-seronegative.

With regard to this clone: One end of the junction does not line up with germline, which may come from a read error. The genes are TRBV5-6 and TRBJ2-3; 7 bases line up with TRBD2. Germline V gene data show CDR1 as SGHDT and CDR2 as YYEEEE. This CDR3 spans 16 amino acids. The DNA for the CDR3 is TGTGCCAGCAGCCTCACGGTTCTAGCGGCCACAGATGCGCAGTATTTT. It specifies CASSLTVLAATDAQYF. Filled out from reference TRBV5-6 and TRBJ2-3, the complete variable domain reads DAGVTQSPTHLIKTRGQQVTLRCSPKSGHDTVSWYQQALGQGPQFIFQYYEEEERQRGNFPDRFSGHQFPNYSSELNVNALLLGDSALYLCASSLTVLAATDAQYFGPGTRLTVL.

The V gene is TRBV5-6, the J gene TRBJ1-5; tentatively, D is TRBD1 (5 bases). Between the trimmed V and J ends, which lost 2 bases and 0 bases, there was a span of 12 bases. Germline V lookup: CDR1 SGHDT, CDR2 YYEEEE. CDR3 length: 16 amino acids. CDR3 DNA: TGTGCCAGCAGCTTTGGGCCAGGGAATAGCAATCAGCCCCAGCATTTT. It translates to CASSFGPGNSNQPQHF.

The genes are TRBV7-9 and TRBJ2-5, with TRBD2 matching over 9 bases. J gave up 3 bases and V 5 bases, and 4 bases lay outside the gene matches. Germline assignment: CDR1 SEHNR and CDR2 FQNEAQ (reference sequence). This CDR3 has 14 residues. CDR3 DNA sequence: TGTGCCAGCAGCATTAGCGGGAGCGAAGAGACCCAGTACTTC. Translation gives CASSISGSEETQYF.

The CDR3 loop is CAWSVQGTSNQPQHF. As DNA, the CDR3 is TGTGCCTGGAGTGTACAGGGTACTAGCAATCAGCCCCAGCATTTT. This chain uses TRBV30 with TRBJ1-5; TRBD1 is a possible D gene (6 bases). The germline gives CDR1 GTSNPN, CDR2 SVGIG (reference sequence). V lost 0 bases and J lost 0, with 9 bases in between. This CDR3 spans 15 amino acids.

The chain employs TRBV11-3 and TRBJ1-2; 8 bases are a match to TRBD1. V lost 3 bases and J lost 2; bases outside the gene matches: 20. CDR1 is SGHNT and CDR2 is YENEEA in the germline V gene. This CDR3 spans 20 amino acids. CDR3 sequence: CASSFGRGRATKTQNYGYTF. The CDR3 DNA reads TGTGCCAGCAGCTTCGGCAGGGGGCGGGCCACTAAAACCCAAAACTATGGCTACACCTTC.

V usage is TRBV6-5 and J usage is TRBJ1-1; D is possibly TRBD1 (6 bases). This CDR3 spans 12 amino acids. V dropped 5 bases and J dropped 10 bases, with 14 bases sitting between them. CDR1 MNHEY and CDR2 SVGAGI come from the germline V gene. The CDR3 protein is CASSQQGRVAFF. The CDR3 region has the DNA TGTGCCAGCAGTCAGCAGGGGCGGGTAGCTTTCTTT.

This clone has a handful of counts. The genes are TRBV7-2 and TRBJ2-3, with 8 bases fitting TRBD2. The CDR3 sequence is 15 residues long. The germline gives CDR1 SGHTA, CDR2 FQGNSA. With 0 bases clipped from V and 3 bases from J, the junction kept 2 bases outside the gene matches. Here the CDR3 reads CASSLAGGATDTQYF. For the CDR3, the DNA is TGTGCCAGCAGCTTAGCCGGGGGGGCGACAGATACGCAGTATTTT.

The V and J genes are TRBV7-6 and TRBJ1-2; TRBD1 agrees at 10 bases. The length of the CDR3 is 18 residues. Trimming took 1 base from V and 5 from J; bases not matched to a gene: 13. Germline CDR1 is SGHVS and CDR2 is FNYEAQ. The CDR3 coding sequence is TGTGCCAGCAGCTTAGTGGGGACAGGGGAAGTTGGGGTATATGGCTACACCTTC. It is translated as CASSLVGTGEVGVYGYTF.

The rearrangement uses TRBV11-3 and TRBJ2-7; the D gene is possibly TRBD2 (6 bases). Trimming took 3 bases from V and 3 from J, leaving 9 bases between them. Germline loops: CDR1 SGHNT, CDR2 YENEEA. This CDR3 region has 13 residues. For the CDR3, the DNA is TGTGCCAGCAGCTTCCAGACTAGCTACGAGCAGTACTTC. Its translation: CASSFQTSYEQYF.

The CDR3 nucleotides are TGTGCCACCTCCTTTGGGGGGACCCCAGATACGCAGTATTTT. This codes for CATSFGGTPDTQYF. The chain is built from TRBV6-4 and TRBJ2-3; a weak D match, TRBD2 (6 bases). Germline-derived CDR1 and CDR2 are MRHNA and SNTAGT. The V gene lost 10 bases and the J gene lost 4 bases, with 18 bases spanning the gap. The CDR3 runs to 14 residues.

The V call is TRBV5-1, the J call TRBJ1-4; maybe TRBD1 (6 bases). Per germline, CDR1 SGHRS and CDR2 YFSETQ. The CDR3 runs to 15 residues. V was clipped by 0 bases and J by 7 bases, with 13 bases between them. This CDR3 is CASSLVAGAGEKLFF. CDR3 DNA: TGCGCCAGCAGCTTGGTAGCAGGGGCGGGTGAAAAACTGTTTTTT.

This clone was counted a single time. The J gene is TRBJ1-3, the V gene TRBV7-9, with TRBD1 identical over 10 bases. The CDR3 is made up of 16 amino acids. Germline values: CDR1 SEHNR, CDR2 FQNEAQ (reference sequence). V lost 4 bases, J lost 3 bases, and 6 bases stayed unmatched. CDR3 in DNA: TGTGCCAGCAGCTCCTCTGACAGGGGGCATGGAAACACCATATATTTT. Encoded protein: CASSSSDRGHGNTIYF.

Note on this clone: The same CDR3 arises from other DNA sequences in this sample as well. V gene TRBV7-3 combines with J gene TRBJ1-1; D ambiguous. Deletions cut 1 base from V and 1 base from J, with 4 bases between. Germline CDR1 SGHTA, CDR2 FQGTGA. This CDR3 region has 13 residues. The CDR3 nucleotides read TGTGCCAGCAGCTTAAGGCAGAACACTGAAGCTTTCTTT. Residues: CASSLRQNTEAFF.

This clone was found a few times. One end of the junction varies from germline; a read error may be responsible. The chain couples TRBV7-9 to TRBJ2-2; TRBD2 aligns across 16 bases. The germline V gene has CDR1 SEHNR and CDR2 FQNEAQ (reference sequence). This CDR3 contains 18 residues. The CDR3 spells CSSSPGTSGRGRAGELFF. CDR3 DNA: TGTTCCAGCAGCCCTGGGACTAGCGGGAGGGGACGGGCCGGGGAGCTGTTTTTT. The variable domain in full, with the rest retrieved from reference TRBV7-9 and TRBJ2-2, is DTGVSQNPRHKITKRGQNVTFRCDPISEHNRLYWYRQTLGQGPEFLTYFQNEAQLEKSRLLSDRFSAERPKGSFSTLEIQRTEQGDSAMYLCSSSPGTSGRGRAGELFFGEGSRLTVL.